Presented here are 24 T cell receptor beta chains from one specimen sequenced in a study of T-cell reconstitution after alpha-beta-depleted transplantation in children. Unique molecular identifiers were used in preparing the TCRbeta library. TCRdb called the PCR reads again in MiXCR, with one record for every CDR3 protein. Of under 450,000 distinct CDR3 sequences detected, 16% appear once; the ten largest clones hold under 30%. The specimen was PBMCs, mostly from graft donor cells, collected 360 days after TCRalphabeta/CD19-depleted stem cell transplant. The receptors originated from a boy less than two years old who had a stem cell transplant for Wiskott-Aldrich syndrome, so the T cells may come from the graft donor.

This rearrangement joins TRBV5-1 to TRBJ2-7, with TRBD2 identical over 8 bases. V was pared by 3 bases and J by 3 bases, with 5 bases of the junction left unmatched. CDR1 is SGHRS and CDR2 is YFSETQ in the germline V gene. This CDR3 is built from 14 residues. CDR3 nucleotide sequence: TGCGCCAGCAGCTCGAAAGCGGGAGACTACGAGCAGTACTTC. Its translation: CASSSKAGDYEQYF.

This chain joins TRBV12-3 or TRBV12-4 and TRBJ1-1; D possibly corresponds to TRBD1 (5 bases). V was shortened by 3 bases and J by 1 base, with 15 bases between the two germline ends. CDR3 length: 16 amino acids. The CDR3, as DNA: TGTGCCAGCAGTTTGGGACGGGACTTTCCGAACACTGAAGCTTTCTTT. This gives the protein CASSLGRDFPNTEAFF.

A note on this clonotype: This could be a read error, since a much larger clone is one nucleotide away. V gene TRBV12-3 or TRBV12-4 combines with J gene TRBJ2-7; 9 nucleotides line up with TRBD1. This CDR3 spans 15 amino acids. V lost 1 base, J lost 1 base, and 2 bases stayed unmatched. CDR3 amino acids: CASSLGTGASYEQYF. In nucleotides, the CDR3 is TGTGCCAGCAGTTTAGGGACAGGGGCTTCCTACGAGCAGTACTTC.

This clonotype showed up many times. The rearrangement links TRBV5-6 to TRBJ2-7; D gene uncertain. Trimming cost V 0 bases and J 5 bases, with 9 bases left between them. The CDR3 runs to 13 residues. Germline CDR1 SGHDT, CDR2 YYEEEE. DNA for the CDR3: TGTGCCAGCAGCTTGGGGCCCTCGGACGAGCAGTACTTC. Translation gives CASSLGPSDEQYF.

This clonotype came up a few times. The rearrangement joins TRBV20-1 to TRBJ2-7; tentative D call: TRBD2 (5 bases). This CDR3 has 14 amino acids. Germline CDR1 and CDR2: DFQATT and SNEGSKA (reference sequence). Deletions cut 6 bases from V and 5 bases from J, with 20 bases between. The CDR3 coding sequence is TGCAGTGCGGCCAGACCGGGAATACCTAACGAGCAGTACTTC. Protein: CSAARPGIPNEQYF.

CDR3 bases: TGTGCCAGCAGCCCCCGATCGGGGTCCGGTTCACCCCTCCACTTT. It translates to CASSPRSGSGSPLHF. This chain joins TRBV9 and TRBJ1-6; D is uncertain. CDR1 is SGDLS, CDR2 YYNGEE, per germline. Trimming shortened V by 4 bases and J by 9 bases, and 17 bases separated the two germline ends. This CDR3 region has 15 residues.

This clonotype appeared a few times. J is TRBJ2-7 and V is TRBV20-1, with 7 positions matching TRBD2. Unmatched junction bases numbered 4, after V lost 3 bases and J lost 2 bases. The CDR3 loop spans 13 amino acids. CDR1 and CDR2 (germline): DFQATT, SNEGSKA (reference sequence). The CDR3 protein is CSASGRGPYEQYF. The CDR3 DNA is TGCAGTGCTAGTGGGAGGGGCCCCTACGAGCAGTACTTC.

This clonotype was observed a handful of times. CDR3 sequence (DNA): TGTGCCAGCAGCTTAGCTGGGACTAGCGGACCCACAGATACGCAGTATTTT. It translates to CASSLAGTSGPTDTQYF. The genes are TRBV7-9 and TRBJ2-3; 11 bases are shared with TRBD2. The CDR3 runs 17 residues. Trimming removed 0 bases from V and 2 bases from J; junction bases left unmatched: 4. The germline CDR1 and CDR2 sequences are SEHNR and FQNEAQ (reference sequence). Supplemented by reference TRBV7-9 and TRBJ2-3, the full variable domain reads DTGVSQNPRHKITKRGQNVTFRCDPISEHNRLYWYRQTLGQGPEFLTYFQNEAQLEKSRLLSDRFSAERPKGSFSTLEIQRTEQGDSAMYLCASSLAGTSGPTDTQYFGPGTRLTVL.

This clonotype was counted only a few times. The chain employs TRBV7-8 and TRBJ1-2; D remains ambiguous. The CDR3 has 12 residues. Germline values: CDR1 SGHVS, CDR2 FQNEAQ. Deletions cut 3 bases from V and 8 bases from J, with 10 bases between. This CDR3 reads CASSLGVFGYTF. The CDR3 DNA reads TGTGCCAGCAGCTTGGGCGTGTTCGGCTACACCTTC.

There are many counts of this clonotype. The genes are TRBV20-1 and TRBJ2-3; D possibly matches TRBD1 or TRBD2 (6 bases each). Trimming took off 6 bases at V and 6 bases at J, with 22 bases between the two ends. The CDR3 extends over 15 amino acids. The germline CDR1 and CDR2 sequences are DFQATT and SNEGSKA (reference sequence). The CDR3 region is CSAPPGASSLDTQYF. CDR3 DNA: TGCAGTGCCCCCCCGGGGGCCTCTTCCCTGGATACGCAGTATTTT.

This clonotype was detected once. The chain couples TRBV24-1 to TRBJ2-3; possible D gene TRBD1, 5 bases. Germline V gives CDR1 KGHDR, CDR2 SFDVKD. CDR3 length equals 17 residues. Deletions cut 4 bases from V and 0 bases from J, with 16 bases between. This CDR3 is CATSEVGRVPSTDTQYF. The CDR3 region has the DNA TGTGCCACCAGTGAAGTTGGCAGGGTACCTAGCACAGATACGCAGTATTTT.

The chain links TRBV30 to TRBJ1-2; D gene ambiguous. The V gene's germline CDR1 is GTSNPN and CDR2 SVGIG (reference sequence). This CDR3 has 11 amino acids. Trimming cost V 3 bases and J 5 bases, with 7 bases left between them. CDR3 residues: CAWRDFYGYTF. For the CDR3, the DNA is TGTGCCTGGAGGGACTTTTATGGCTACACCTTC.

CDR3 sequence (DNA): TGTGCCACCAGTGCGGGACTTCTACAGTACTTC. It is translated as CATSAGLLQYF. This chain uses TRBV24-1 with TRBJ2-5; D is perhaps TRBD2 (6 bases). The germline gives CDR1 KGHDR, CDR2 SFDVKD. The CDR3 is 11 amino acids. The ends were cut back, 5 bases at V and 11 bases at J, with 11 bases in the middle.

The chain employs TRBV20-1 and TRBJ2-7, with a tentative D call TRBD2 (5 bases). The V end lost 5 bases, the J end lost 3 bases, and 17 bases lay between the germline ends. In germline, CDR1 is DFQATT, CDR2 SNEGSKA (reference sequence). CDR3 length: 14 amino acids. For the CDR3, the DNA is TGCAGTGCTTACCCCCTAGCCGAAATCTACGAGCAGTACTTC. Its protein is CSAYPLAEIYEQYF.

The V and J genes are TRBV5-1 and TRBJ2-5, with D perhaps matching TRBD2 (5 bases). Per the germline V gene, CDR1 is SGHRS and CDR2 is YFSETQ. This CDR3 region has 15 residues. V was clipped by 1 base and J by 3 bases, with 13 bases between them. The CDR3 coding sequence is TGCGCCAGCAGCTTGTCCCGACTAACGGAAGAGACCCAGTACTTC. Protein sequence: CASSLSRLTEETQYF.

DNA of the CDR3: TGTGCCAGCAGCCAACTGACTAGCGGGGGGGCCTGGACAGATACGCAGTATTTT. Its protein is CASSQLTSGGAWTDTQYF. The J gene is TRBJ2-3, the V gene TRBV4-2, with TRBD2 identical over 14 bases. This CDR3 has 18 amino acids. V was pared by 2 bases and J by 3 bases, with 7 bases of the junction left unmatched. CDR1 is LGHNA and CDR2 is YNFKEQ in the germline V gene.

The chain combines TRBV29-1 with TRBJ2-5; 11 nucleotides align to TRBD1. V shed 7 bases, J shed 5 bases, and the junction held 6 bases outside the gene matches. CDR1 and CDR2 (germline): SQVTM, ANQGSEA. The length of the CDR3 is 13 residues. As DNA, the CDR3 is TGCAGCGGTGGACAGGGGGCCTGGGAGACCCAGTACTTC. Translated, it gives CSGGQGAWETQYF.

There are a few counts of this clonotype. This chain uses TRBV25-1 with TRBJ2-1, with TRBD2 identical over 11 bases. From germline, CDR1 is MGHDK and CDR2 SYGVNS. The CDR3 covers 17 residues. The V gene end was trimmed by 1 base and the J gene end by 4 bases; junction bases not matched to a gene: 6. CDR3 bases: TGTGCCAGCAGTGAATCTCGACTAGCGGGACCTTACAATGAGCAGTTCTTC. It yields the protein CASSESRLAGPYNEQFF.

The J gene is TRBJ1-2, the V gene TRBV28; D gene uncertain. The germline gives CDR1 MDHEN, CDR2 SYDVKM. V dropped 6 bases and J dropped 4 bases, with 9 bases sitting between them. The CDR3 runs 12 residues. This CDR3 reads CASSPEIYGYTF. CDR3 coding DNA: TGTGCCAGCAGCCCCGAAATCTATGGCTACACCTTC.

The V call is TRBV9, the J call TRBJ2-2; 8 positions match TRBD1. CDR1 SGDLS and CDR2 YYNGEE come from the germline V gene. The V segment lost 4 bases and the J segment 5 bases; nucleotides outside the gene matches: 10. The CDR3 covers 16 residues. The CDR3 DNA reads TGTGCCAGCAGCCCGCGGACAGGGAAGCAAACCGGGGAGCTGTTTTTT. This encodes CASSPRTGKQTGELFF.

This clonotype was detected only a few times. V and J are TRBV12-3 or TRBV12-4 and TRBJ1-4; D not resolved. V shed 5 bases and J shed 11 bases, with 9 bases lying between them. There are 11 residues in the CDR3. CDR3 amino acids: CASSPRVKLFF. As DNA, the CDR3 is TGTGCCAGCAGTCCCCGGGTTAAACTGTTTTTT.

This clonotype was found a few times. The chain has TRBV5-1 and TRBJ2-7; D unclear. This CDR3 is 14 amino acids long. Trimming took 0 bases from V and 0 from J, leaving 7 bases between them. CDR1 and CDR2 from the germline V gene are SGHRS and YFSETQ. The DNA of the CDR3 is TGCGCCAGCAGCTTGGGGACCTACTCCTACGAGCAGTACTTC. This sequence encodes CASSLGTYSYEQYF.

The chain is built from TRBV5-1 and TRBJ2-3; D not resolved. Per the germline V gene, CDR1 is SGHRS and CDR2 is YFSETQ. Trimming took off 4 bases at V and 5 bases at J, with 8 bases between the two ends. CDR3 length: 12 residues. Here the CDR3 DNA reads TGCGCCAGCAGCCCGACCGGAGATACGCAGTATTTT. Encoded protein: CASSPTGDTQYF.

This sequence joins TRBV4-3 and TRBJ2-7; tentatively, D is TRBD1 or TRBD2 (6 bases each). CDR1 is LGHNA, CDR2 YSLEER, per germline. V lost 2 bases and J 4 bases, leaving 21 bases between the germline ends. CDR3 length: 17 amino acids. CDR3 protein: CASSQYPYGGGFYEQYF. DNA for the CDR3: TGCGCCAGCAGCCAATACCCCTATGGAGGGGGATTTTACGAGCAGTACTTC.